The 13 T cell receptor beta chains listed next were all sequenced from one sample in a study of T cell changes during pregnancy in multiple sclerosis. This table comes from immunoSEQ multiplex PCR, and its TCRdb copy is limited to in-frame clones, with some not included. The profile shows approximately 93,000 clones, 85% to 95% of them singletons. Sequencing was performed on peripheral blood, taken in the first trimester of pregnancy. The receptors derive from a female donor in good health, enrolled as a control in a pregnancy study.

This chain links TRBV6-4 with TRBJ2-1, with 11 positions matching TRBD2. Germline loops: CDR1 MRHNA, CDR2 SNTAGT. The CDR3 has 16 residues. The V and J ends lost 5 bases and 2 bases, in that order; junction bases with no gene match: 5. CDR3 residues: CASSFTSGGPYNEQFF. The CDR3 coding sequence is TGTGCCAGCAGTTTTACTAGCGGGGGACCCTACAATGAGCAGTTCTTC.

The chain is built from TRBV9 and TRBJ2-3; 13 bases agree with TRBD2. The J segment lost 8 bases and the V segment lost 4 bases, leaving 10 bases of the junction unmatched. The CDR3 has 16 amino acids. Germline V gives CDR1 SGDLS, CDR2 YYNGEE. CDR3 nucleotide sequence: TGTGCCAGCAGCATGCCGGGACTAGCGGGGACTGGTACGCAGTATTTT. Encoded protein: CASSMPGLAGTGTQYF.

The chain combines TRBV4-3 with TRBJ2-7; D not certain. CDR1 is LGHNA and CDR2 is YSLEER in the germline V gene. V was shortened by 2 bases and J by 3 bases, with 8 bases between the two germline ends. This CDR3 has 13 amino acids. The CDR3 is CASSQSENYEQYF. CDR3 in DNA: TGCGCCAGCAGCCAAAGCGAGAACTACGAGCAGTACTTC.

The chain has TRBV6-1 and TRBJ1-2, with D possibly matching TRBD1 (5 bases). Trimming left V 3 bases short and J 14 bases short, with 19 bases between. The CDR3 extends over 13 amino acids. CDR1 MNHNS and CDR2 SASEGT come from the germline V gene. In DNA, the CDR3 is TGTGCCAGCAGTGATTGGGGCAGTTGGCCAGAAACCTTC. Protein product: CASSDWGSWPETF.

The rearrangement joins TRBV18 to TRBJ1-1; weak D call: TRBD1 (6 bases). V dropped 3 bases and J dropped 1 base, with 6 bases sitting between them. Germline-derived CDR1 and CDR2 are KGHSH and LQKENI. The CDR3 contains 13 residues. The CDR3 is CASSPGQNTEAFF. In nucleotides, the CDR3 is TGTGCCAGCTCACCGGGACAGAACACTGAAGCTTTCTTT.

The chain uses TRBV27 and TRBJ2-5; a weak D match, TRBD2 (6 bases). V dropped 6 bases and J dropped 3 bases, with 17 bases sitting between them. Germline V gene sequence: CDR1 MNHEY, CDR2 SMNVEV (reference sequence). The CDR3 extends over 15 amino acids. The CDR3 loop is CASRGTGTAKETQYF. The DNA for the CDR3 is TGTGCCAGCAGAGGAACCGGGACTGCTAAAGAGACCCAGTACTTC.

This chain joins TRBV9 and TRBJ1-2, with 7 bases lining up with TRBD1. This CDR3 comprises 15 residues. Germline values: CDR1 SGDLS, CDR2 YYNGEE. Germline trimming cut 3 bases from V and 4 bases from J; bases unmatched to any gene: 9. In DNA form, the CDR3 reads TGTGCCAGCAGCGCCTCCGGGACAGACCTCTATGGCTACACCTTC. Its translation is CASSASGTDLYGYTF.

The CDR3 coding sequence is TGTGCCAGCAGCTTAGCGCTGACAGGGGTCTATGGCTACACCTTC. Residues: CASSLALTGVYGYTF. The chain combines TRBV7-2 with TRBJ1-2; 8 bases fit TRBD1. V was pared by 0 bases and J by 4 bases, with 4 bases of the junction left unmatched. Germline CDR1 is SGHTA and CDR2 is FQGNSA. The CDR3 totals 15 residues.

This CDR3 is CASSEALGTGGYGYTF. CDR3 coding DNA: TGTGCCAGCAGTGAAGCTTTAGGGACAGGGGGCTATGGCTACACCTTC. The chain carries TRBV2 and TRBJ1-2; 11 bases are shared with TRBD1. CDR3 length: 16 amino acids. Germline CDR1 is SNHLY and CDR2 is FYNNEI. V was pared by 0 bases and J by 4 bases, with 4 bases of the junction left unmatched.

The chain employs TRBV18 and TRBJ2-3; 10 nucleotides align to TRBD2. This CDR3 has 17 amino acids. V gave up 6 bases and J gave up 2 bases; unmatched junction bases: 11. CDR1 is KGHSH and CDR2 is LQKENI in the germline V gene. The CDR3 region is CASSRGSGGISTDTQYF. In DNA, the CDR3 is TGTGCCAGCTCCCGAGGTAGCGGGGGGATTTCCACAGATACGCAGTATTTT.

The genes are TRBV6-5 and TRBJ2-6; the D is unclear. The length of the CDR3 is 15 residues. The germline V and J ends were trimmed by 2 bases and 0 bases, with 5 bases remaining between them. Germline V CDR1 and CDR2: MNHEY, SVGAGI. The DNA for the CDR3 is TGTGCCAGCAGTTACGTAAACTCTGGGGCCAACGTCCTGACTTTC. Translated: CASSYVNSGANVLTF.

The chain has TRBV6-5 and TRBJ2-3, with D perhaps TRBD2 (6 bases). V was trimmed by 2 bases and J by 0 bases, leaving 9 bases between them. The CDR3 runs to 15 residues. Germline CDR1 reads MNHEY; CDR2 reads SVGAGI. DNA of the CDR3: TGTGCCAGCAGTTACCAGCGGGCGAGCACAGATACGCAGTATTTT. Protein sequence: CASSYQRASTDTQYF.

This chain joins TRBV4-3 and TRBJ1-1, with D possibly being TRBD1 (6 bases). The CDR3 totals 15 residues. Trimming pared 0 bases from V and 0 bases from J, leaving 8 bases between. Germline assignment: CDR1 LGHNA and CDR2 YSLEER. As DNA, the CDR3 is TGCGCCAGCAGCCAAGAGCACAGGGTGAACACTGAAGCTTTCTTT. Protein product: CASSQEHRVNTEAFF.